This T cell receptor beta chain was captured in a study of high-grade serous ovarian cancer treatment subgroups. Study at large: Mean per sample: about 14,000 reads, more than 6,500 unique TCR beta rearrangements. Study conclusions and caveats: Tumors within one patient showed repertoire similarity of roughly 0.11 to 0.79. These tumor repertoires lack spatial information from bulk sequencing. Higher neoantigen levels went with greater TCR clonal relatedness.

Tumor samples were taken before definitive surgery or chemotherapy. Germline V gene data show CDR1 as WSHSY and CDR2 as SAAADI. V gave up 6 bases and J gave up 2 bases, with 13 bases separating them. The CDR3 runs 14 residues. A note on this clone: Antigen specificity is unknown.

The data were produced by immunoSEQ multiplex PCR, yet TCRdb's version contains in-frame clones alone and is incomplete. Among approximately 4,000 clones, around 63% were seen once, and the ten largest hold 12%. The specimen sequenced was tumor tissue. The receptor comes from a human donor with high-grade serous ovarian cancer. J is TRBJ1-2 and V is TRBV10-2, with D possibly being TRBD1 (6 bases). This CDR3 is CASSPTGLNYGYTF. The CDR3 DNA sequence: TGCGCCAGCAGCCCAACAGGGCTCAACTATGGCTACACCTTC.